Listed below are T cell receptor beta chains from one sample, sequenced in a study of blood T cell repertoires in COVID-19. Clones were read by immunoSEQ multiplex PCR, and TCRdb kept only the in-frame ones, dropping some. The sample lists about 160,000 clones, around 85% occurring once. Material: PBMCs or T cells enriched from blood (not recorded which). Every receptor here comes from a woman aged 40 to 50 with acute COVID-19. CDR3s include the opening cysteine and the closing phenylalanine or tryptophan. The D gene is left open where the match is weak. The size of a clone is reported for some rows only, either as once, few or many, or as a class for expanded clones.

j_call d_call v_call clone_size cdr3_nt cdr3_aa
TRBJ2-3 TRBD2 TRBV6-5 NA TGTGCCAGCAGATTGACTAGCGGGAGCGTAGATACGCAGTATTTT CASRLTSGSVDTQYF
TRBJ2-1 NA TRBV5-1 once TGCGCCAGCTCCCCGGGACTTGAGCAGTTCTTC CASSPGLEQFF
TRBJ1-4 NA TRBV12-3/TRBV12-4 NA TGTGCCAGCAGTTTAGTTCCAGGAAAACTGTTTTTT CASSLVPGKLFF
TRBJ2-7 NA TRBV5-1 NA TGCGCCAGCAGCTTGGACAGGAGCTCCTACGAGCAGTACTTC CASSLDRSSYEQYF
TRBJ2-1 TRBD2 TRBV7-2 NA TGTGCCAGCAGCTCCCCGGGACTAGCGGGAAGGGATGAGCAGTTCTTC CASSSPGLAGRDEQFF
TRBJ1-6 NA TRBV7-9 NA TGTGCCACCGTGGGCCCTCAGAATTCACCCCTCCACTTT CATVGPQNSPLHF
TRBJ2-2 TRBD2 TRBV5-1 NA TGCGCCAGCAGCCCAGTTTCTCCTAGCGGGAGGGCCGGGTCCAACACCGGGGAGCTGTTTTTT CASSPVSPSGRAGSNTGELFF
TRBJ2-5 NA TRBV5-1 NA TGCGCCAGCAGCTTTCGCGGGGACCAAGAGACCCAGTACTTC CASSFRGDQETQYF
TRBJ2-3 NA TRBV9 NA TGTGCCAGCAGCGTAGCTCCCCAGGGGGGAGACGATACGCAGTATTTT CASSVAPQGGDDTQYF
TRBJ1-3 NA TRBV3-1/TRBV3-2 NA TGTGCCAGCAGCCAAGATAAAGGGGGAGTGTCTGGAAACACCATATATTTT CASSQDKGGVSGNTIYF
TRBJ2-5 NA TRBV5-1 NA TGCGCCAGCAGCTTGGGGCAGGGGTTTGGAGGAGAGACCCAGTACTTC CASSLGQGFGGETQYF
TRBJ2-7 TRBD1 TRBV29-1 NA TGCAGCGCTGTCGGGACAGTCTTATCCGAGCAGTACTTC CSAVGTVLSEQYF
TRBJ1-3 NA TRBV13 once TGTGCCAGCAGCTCCCGTAACTCTGGAAACACCATATATTTT CASSSRNSGNTIYF
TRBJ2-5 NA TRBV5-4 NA TGTGCCAGCAGCTTGCCCGGAGGGAGTGAGACCCAGTACTTC CASSLPGGSETQYF
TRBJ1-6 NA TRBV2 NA TGTGCCAGCAGTGACAGCTCCTATAATTCACCCCTCCACTTT CASSDSSYNSPLHF
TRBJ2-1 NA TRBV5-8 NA TGTGCCAGCAGCTTGGAACTAGTCGCGAATGAGCAGTTCTTC CASSLELVANEQFF
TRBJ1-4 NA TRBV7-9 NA TGTGCCAGCAGCGGGAGGATAAGTCAGATTAATGAAAAACTGTTTTTT CASSGRISQINEKLFF
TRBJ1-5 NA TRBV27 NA TGTGCCAGCGCGGGGCGGGCGAATCAGCCCCAGCATTTT CASAGRANQPQHF
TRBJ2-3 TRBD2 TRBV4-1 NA TGCGCCAGCAGCCAAGAGGGGCCTCGGCTAGCGGGAGCGGCAGATACGCAGTATTTT CASSQEGPRLAGAADTQYF
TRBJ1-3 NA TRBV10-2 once TGCGCCAGCGGATGGGAGGAGGACTCTGGAAACACCATATATTTT CASGWEEDSGNTIYF
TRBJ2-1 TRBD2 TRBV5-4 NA TGTGCCAGCAGCTTGGGGGTAGCGGGAGCCGGGGGGTACAATGAGCAGTTCTTC CASSLGVAGAGGYNEQFF
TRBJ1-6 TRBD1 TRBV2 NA TGTGCCAGCAGAGCCTTAGGACAGGGTAATTCACCCCTCCACTTT CASRALGQGNSPLHF
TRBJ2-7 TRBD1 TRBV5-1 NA TGCGCCAGCAGCTTGGGGACAGGGGGCAATCAAGAGCAGTACTTC CASSLGTGGNQEQYF
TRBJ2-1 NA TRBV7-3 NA TGTGCCAGCAGCCCGTCCGCGGGCAATGAGCAGTTCTTC CASSPSAGNEQFF
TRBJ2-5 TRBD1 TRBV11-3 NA TGTGCCAGCAGCCAACAGGGGGCCGGGGAGACCCAGTACTTC CASSQQGAGETQYF
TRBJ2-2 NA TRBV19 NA TGTGCCAGTAGAGACCCGGGGGGCCCGACTAACACCGGGGAGCTGTTTTTT CASRDPGGPTNTGELFF
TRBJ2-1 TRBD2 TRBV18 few TGTGCCAGCTCACCCCGGACTAGCGGGTACAATGAGCAGTTCTTC CASSPRTSGYNEQFF
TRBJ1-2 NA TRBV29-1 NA TGCAGCGTTGAAGAGACAGGAAAAGGCTATGGCTACACCTTC CSVEETGKGYGYTF
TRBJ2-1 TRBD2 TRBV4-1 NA TGCGCCAGCAGCCAAGTGGGACTAGCGGGAGGGCCTGGATCCAATGAGCAGTTCTTC CASSQVGLAGGPGSNEQFF
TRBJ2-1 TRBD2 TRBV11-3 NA TGTGCCAGCAGCTTAATCAGCGGGAGCTTGGGAGAGCAGTTCTTC CASSLISGSLGEQFF
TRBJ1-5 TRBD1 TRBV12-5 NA TGTGCTAGTGGCCTACCAGGACAGGGAAATCAGCCCCAGCATTTT CASGLPGQGNQPQHF
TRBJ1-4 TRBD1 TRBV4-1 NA TGCGCCAGCAGCCACCCAGGGGGCGGAATTAATGAAAAACTGTTTTTT CASSHPGGGINEKLFF
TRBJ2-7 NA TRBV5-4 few TGTGCCAGCAGGGTGAGGGGGATCGACGAGCAGTACTTC CASRVRGIDEQYF
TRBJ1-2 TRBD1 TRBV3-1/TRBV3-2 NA TGTGCCAGCAGCCCACGGACAGGGGGCAGCTATGGCTACACCTTC CASSPRTGGSYGYTF
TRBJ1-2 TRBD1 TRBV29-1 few TGCAGCATCGGACAGGGTGACTATGGCTACACCTTC CSIGQGDYGYTF
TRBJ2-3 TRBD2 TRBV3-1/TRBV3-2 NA TGTGCCAGCAGCCGGGGGACTAGCGACTACACAGATACGCAGTATTTT CASSRGTSDYTDTQYF
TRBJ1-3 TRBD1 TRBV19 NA TGTGCCAGTAGTACAACCCGGGACAGGGGGCGAAACACCATATATTTT CASSTTRDRGRNTIYF
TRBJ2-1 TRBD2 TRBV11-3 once TGTGCCAGCAGCTTAGATCCCGGGACTACCTACAATGAGCAGTTCTTC CASSLDPGTTYNEQFF
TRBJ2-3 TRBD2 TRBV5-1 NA TGCGCCAGCAGGGGGTACAAACGGGAGGCCCCCTCCACAGATACGCAGTATTTT CASRGYKREAPSTDTQYF
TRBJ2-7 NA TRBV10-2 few TGCGCCAGCAGTACTGGACACCACTACGAGCAGTACTTC CASSTGHHYEQYF
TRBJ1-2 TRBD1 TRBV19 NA TGTGCCAGTAGTATGGACAGGGTTGGCTACACCTTC CASSMDRVGYTF
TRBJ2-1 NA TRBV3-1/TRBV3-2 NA TGTGCCAGCAGCCAAGATAAGTTGGGCGGGATTCAGTTCTTC CASSQDKLGGIQFF
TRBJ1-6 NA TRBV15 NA TGTGCCACCAGCAGAGATTTGGCAGGCTCTATGAAGAATTCACCCCTCCACTTT CATSRDLAGSMKNSPLHF